The entry that follows covers one T cell receptor (beta chain) sequence. Its antigen is still unknown. Trimming took 4 bases from V and 6 from J, leaving 4 bases between them. The CDR3 spans 11 residues. The germline gives CDR1 SGDLS, CDR2 YYNGEE. The data originate from a study of Ad26.COV2.S vaccination and SARS-CoV-2 variants. About the research overall: The vaccine Ad26.COV2.S was put into the muscle once, or twice with 56 days between. Study-level points and caveats: The study found similar non-spike TCR breadth in vaccine and placebo recipients.

Sequencing used immunoSEQ multiplex PCR; TCRdb keeps in-frame clones, though not all of them. The sample records about 420,000 clones, over 75% being singletons. This sample's treatment: some 20 received Ad26.COV2.S at low or high dose, single or two shots; several received placebo; per-sample allocation not given. Specimen acquisition occurred on day 63 following the initial vaccine or placebo injection. This sequence joins TRBV9 and TRBJ2-2; no definite D call. The sequence was collected from a person between 18 and 65 years old who received the Ad26.COV2.S COVID-19 vaccine or a placebo. The sample was peripheral blood, taken in a trial of Ad26.COV2.S vaccine versus placebo. The CDR3 DNA is TGTGCCAGCAGCCAGGCCGGGGAGCTGTTTTTT. This gives the protein CASSQAGELFF.